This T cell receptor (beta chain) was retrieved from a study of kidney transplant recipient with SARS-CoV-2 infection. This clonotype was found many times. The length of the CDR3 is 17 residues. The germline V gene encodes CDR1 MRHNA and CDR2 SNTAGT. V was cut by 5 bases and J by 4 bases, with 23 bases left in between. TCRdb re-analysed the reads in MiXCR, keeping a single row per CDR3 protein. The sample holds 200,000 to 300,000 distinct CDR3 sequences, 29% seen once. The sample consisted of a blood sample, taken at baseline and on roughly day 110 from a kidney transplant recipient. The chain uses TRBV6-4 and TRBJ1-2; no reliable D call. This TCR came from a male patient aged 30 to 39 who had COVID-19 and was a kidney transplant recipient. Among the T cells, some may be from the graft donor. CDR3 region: CASSLLASHGKTYGYTF. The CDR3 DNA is TGTGCCAGCAGTTTGCTCGCCTCACACGGAAAGACCTATGGCTACACCTTC.